This TCR beta chain came from a study of blood T cell repertoires in COVID-19. Study at large: T cells, B-cell-depleted T cells, or PBMCs provided the cDNA or gDNA that served as material.

The cohort comprised adults aged about 18 to 89 years residing in 20 to 30 US areas. Participant-given clinical history determined each cohort assignment. This clone was counted only a few times. Per germline, CDR1 SGHRS and CDR2 YFSETQ. V shed 0 bases and J shed 2 bases, with 5 bases lying between them. CDR3 length: 14 residues. Sequencing was performed with immunoSEQ multiplex PCR; in TCRdb, only in-frame clones are kept and a portion is missing. The sample lists approximately 280,000 clones, 85% seen once, with 2% to 3% in the top ten. The sequenced material came from PBMCs or T cells enriched from blood (not recorded which). The receptor was isolated from a woman in her forties or fifties who had recovered from COVID-19. The chain joins TRBV5-1 to TRBJ2-2; D not certain. Written as DNA, the CDR3 is TGCGCCAGCAGCTTGGTTCTCAACACCGGGGAGCTGTTTTTT. This sequence encodes CASSLVLNTGELFF.